The present TCR beta chain was sequenced within a study of identical twins. Germline-derived CDR1 and CDR2 are SGHVS and FQNEAQ. The trim removed 6 bases at V and 5 bases at J, leaving 9 bases unmatched. The CDR3 covers 14 residues. MiXCR, run by TCRdb on the 5' RACE reads, gives a single entry per CDR3 protein. This sample carries roughly 770,000 distinct CDR3 sequences, roughly 20% of them seen once, and the ten largest clones take around 14%. These data are also associated with another study on T cells expressing NK-cell markers.

This sequence joins TRBV7-8 and TRBJ2-5; TRBD2 agrees at 7 bases. The sequence was collected from a woman aged 18-29 years in good health. Material: PBMCs. CDR3 nucleotides: TGTGCCAGCAGTCCTGGACTAGTCCACGAGACCCAGTACTTC. Encoded protein: CASSPGLVHETQYF.